This entry concerns a single T cell receptor beta chain. TCRdb's copy holds only in-frame clones and misses some; the assay was immunoSEQ multiplex PCR. The table includes about 75,000 clones, less than 95% detected once. These data come from a study of control samples from healthy donors and cancer patients. Sequencing was performed on blood. The receptor's source is a woman aged 40 to 50 in good health.

The DNA for the CDR3 is TGTGCCAGCGCTACAGGGAGCTATGGCTACACCTTC. Its protein product is CASATGSYGYTF. The chain combines TRBV2 with TRBJ1-2; the D gene is possibly TRBD1 (6 bases). The CDR3 has 12 residues. Trimming stripped 8 bases from V and 4 bases from J, with 11 bases between. In germline, CDR1 is SNHLY, CDR2 FYNNEI.